The rows below give T cell receptor beta chains drawn from one sample of a study of vaccination and CD4 T cells after COVID-19. TCRdb used MiXCR to reprocess the PCR reads, holding one entry per CDR3 protein. There are about 5,100 distinct CDR3 sequences in the sample; about three quarters occur only once, and around 20% lies in the top ten. The antigens for these receptors are not known. Sequenced sample: CD4+ T cells from blood, cultured in vitro. These receptors all stem from a human donor who had recovered from COVID-19. The CDR3 runs from the conserved cysteine through the conserved F or W. The D gene is left open where the match is weak. Expanded clones get a size class; other rows say once, few or many, or leave the size out.

clone_size	v_call	j_call	d_call	cdr3_nt	cdr3_aa
NA	TRBV19	TRBJ2-2	TRBD2	TGTGCCAGTAGTAGGGGCCTAGCGGGCGGGGAGCTGTTTTTT	CASSRGLAGGELFF
once	TRBV7-8	TRBJ1-2	NA	TGTGCCAGCAGCTTAGTGGGCAGGCAATATGGCTACACCTTC	CASSLVGRQYGYTF
NA	TRBV5-4	TRBJ1-2	TRBD1	TGTGCCAGCAGCTTGGGTGGGACAGATGGCTACACCTTC	CASSLGGTDGYTF
NA	TRBV7-3	TRBJ2-1	TRBD2	TGTGCCAGCAGCCGGGGGACTAGCGGGGGAAAATACAATGAGCAGTTCTTC	CASSRGTSGGKYNEQFF
few	TRBV19	TRBJ2-2	NA	TGTGCCAGTAACCAATTCGGAGGAGTGGGCGGGGAGCTGTTTTTT	CASNQFGGVGGELFF
NA	TRBV4-2	TRBJ1-6	NA	TGTGCCAGCAGCCAAGGGAATTATAATTCACCCCTCCACTTT	CASSQGNYNSPLHF
few	TRBV30	TRBJ1-6	TRBD1	TGTGCCTGGAGTACCGACCGGACAGGGGGCCGGACACCCCTCCACTTT	CAWSTDRTGGRTPLHF
NA	TRBV6-5	TRBJ1-2	NA	TGTGCCAGCAGTTACGGGGGAAGTTATGGCTACACCTTC	CASSYGGSYGYTF
NA	TRBV7-3	TRBJ1-1	NA	TGTGCCAGCAGCTTTCACGGGAACACTGAAGCTTTCTTT	CASSFHGNTEAFF
NA	TRBV24-1	TRBJ1-5	NA	TGTGCCACCAGTGACAAAGAAGGAGGAGAAGATCAGCCCCAGCATTTT	CATSDKEGGEDQPQHF
NA	TRBV5-1	TRBJ1-2	TRBD1	TGCGCCAGCAGCTTGGCCACAGGGGTTGGCTACACCTTC	CASSLATGVGYTF
NA	TRBV2	TRBJ1-3	NA	TGTGCCAGCAGTGAATCTAGAAACACCATATATTTT	CASSESRNTIYF
few	TRBV6-2/TRBV6-3	TRBJ1-2	NA	TGTGCCAGCAGCCCCCAGGGCCTGAGCGGCTACACCTTC	CASSPQGLSGYTF
once	TRBV20-1	TRBJ2-6	NA	TGCAGTGCTGGGGGACGGTACTCTGGGGCCAACGTCCTGACTTTC	CSAGGRYSGANVLTF
few	TRBV20-1	TRBJ1-2	NA	TGCAGTGCGCAGAGGGGGTGGCAGGGGTTAGCTAACTATGGCTACACCTTC	CSAQRGWQGLANYGYTF
NA	TRBV5-1	TRBJ2-5	TRBD1	TGCGCCAGCAGCTATAATCCGGGACAGGGCCAAGAGACCCAGTACTTC	CASSYNPGQGQETQYF
few	TRBV6-1	TRBJ2-2	NA	TGTGCCAGCAGTGCCCGTGGGGGACGGGGCACCGGGGAGCTGTTTTTT	CASSARGGRGTGELFF
NA	TRBV6-2/TRBV6-3	TRBJ1-5	TRBD1	TGTGCCAGCAGGGGGACAGGGGGTAATCAGCCCCAGCATTTT	CASRGTGGNQPQHF
few	TRBV12-3/TRBV12-4	TRBJ1-2	TRBD1	TGTGCCAGCAGTTTCCGGGACAGGGACCACTATGGCTACACCTTC	CASSFRDRDHYGYTF
NA	TRBV5-4	TRBJ2-5	TRBD2	TGTGCCAGCAGCTCCTCTATAGCGGGGGGGCTGCGTGAGACCCAGTACTTC	CASSSSIAGGLRETQYF
large	TRBV19	TRBJ1-1	NA	TGTGCCAGTAGTATTATAGAGAGGAACACTGAAGCTTTCTTT	CASSIIERNTEAFF
NA	TRBV9	TRBJ1-5	NA	TGTGCCAGCAGCGCTGGGACCCGGGGTAATCAGCCCCAGCATTTT	CASSAGTRGNQPQHF
NA	TRBV6-2/TRBV6-3	TRBJ1-1	NA	TGTGCCAGCAGTTACGGGTTGGTGGAGGGGAATACTGAAGCTTTCTTT	CASSYGLVEGNTEAFF
NA	TRBV4-3	TRBJ2-3	NA	TGCGCCAGCAGCCAAGTTTGGGCTAGCACAGATACGCAGTATTTT	CASSQVWASTDTQYF
large	TRBV27	TRBJ2-2	NA	TGTGCCAGCAGTTTATCAGGGCAGTTGAACACCGGGGAGCTGTTTTTT	CASSLSGQLNTGELFF
NA	TRBV10-1	TRBJ2-7	NA	TGCGCCAGCAGTGATGGCGACAGGTTGTACGAGCAGTACTTC	CASSDGDRLYEQYF
few	TRBV7-4	TRBJ2-3	NA	TGTGCCAGCAGCTTAGTGGGAACAGCCTATAGCACAGATACGCAGTATTTT	CASSLVGTAYSTDTQYF
NA	TRBV7-8	TRBJ1-1	TRBD1	TGTGCCAGCAGCTTAACAGGGGGGGGCACTGAAGCTTTCTTT	CASSLTGGGTEAFF
few	TRBV27	TRBJ1-6	NA	TGTGCCAGCACCCCTAATATCAGATATTCACCCCTCCACTTT	CASTPNIRYSPLHF
NA	TRBV6-1	TRBJ1-3	TRBD1	TGTGCCAGCAGACAGGGGCGGGCTGGAAACACCATATATTTT	CASRQGRAGNTIYF
NA	TRBV28	TRBJ1-5	TRBD1	TGTGCCAGCAGTCCTTTGGGCAGGGGGCCCAATCAGCCCCAGCATTTT	CASSPLGRGPNQPQHF
NA	TRBV6-1	TRBJ1-1	NA	TGTGCCAGCAGGCGGTCGCCCACTGAAGCTTTCTTT	CASRRSPTEAFF
NA	TRBV20-1	TRBJ1-2	TRBD1	TGCAGTGCATCCAACAGGGGAAGCGGCTACACCTTC	CSASNRGSGYTF
NA	TRBV19	TRBJ2-5	NA	TGTGCCAGTAACGGGCCAGGGGCTAACGAAGAGACCCAGTACTTC	CASNGPGANEETQYF
NA	TRBV6-5	TRBJ1-6	NA	TGTGCCAGCAGTTACGGGGACGGGGGGACCATCGGTTCACCCCTCCACTTT	CASSYGDGGTIGSPLHF
NA	TRBV6-2/TRBV6-3	TRBJ2-3	NA	TGTGCCAGCAGTTACAACTCCCCCACAGATACGCAGTATTTT	CASSYNSPTDTQYF
NA	TRBV6-1	TRBJ2-2	NA	TGTGCCGTAAGGACAGCGAACACCGGGGAGCTGTTTTTT	CAVRTANTGELFF
NA	TRBV5-1	TRBJ2-2	TRBD1	TGCGCCAGCAGCCGAGGGACAGGAAACACCGGGGAGCTGTTTTTT	CASSRGTGNTGELFF
once	TRBV6-5	TRBJ2-4	TRBD2	TGTGCCAGCAGTTATGGGTTCTCTAGCGGGAGGGCGAACATTCAGTACTTC	CASSYGFSSGRANIQYF
NA	TRBV10-3	TRBJ2-7	NA	TGTGCCATCAGTGAAGGAGAGTGGGGGGAGCAGTACTTC	CAISEGEWGEQYF
NA	TRBV6-2/TRBV6-3	TRBJ1-5	TRBD1	TGTGCCAGCAGTAAACAGGGGTTCGGTCAGCCCCAGCATTTT	CASSKQGFGQPQHF